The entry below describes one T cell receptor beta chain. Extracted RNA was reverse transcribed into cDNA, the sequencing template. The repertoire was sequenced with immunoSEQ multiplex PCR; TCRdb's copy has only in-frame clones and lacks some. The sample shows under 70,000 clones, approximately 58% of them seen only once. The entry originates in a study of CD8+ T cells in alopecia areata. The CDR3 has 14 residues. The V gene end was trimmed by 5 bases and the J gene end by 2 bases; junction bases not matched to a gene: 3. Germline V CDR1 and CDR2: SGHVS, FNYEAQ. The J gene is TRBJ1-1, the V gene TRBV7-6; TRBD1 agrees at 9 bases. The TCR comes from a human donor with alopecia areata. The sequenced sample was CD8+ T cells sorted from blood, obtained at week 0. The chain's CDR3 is CASSEDRGNTEAFF. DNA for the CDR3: TGTGCCAGCAGCGAGGACAGGGGTAACACTGAAGCTTTCTTT. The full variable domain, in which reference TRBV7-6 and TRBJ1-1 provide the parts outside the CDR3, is GAGVSQSPRYKVTKRGQDVALRCDPISGHVSLYWYRQALGQGPEFLTYFNYEAQQDKSGLPNDRFSAERPEGSISTLTIQRTEQRDSAMYRCASSEDRGNTEAFFGQGTRLTVV.